The 23 T cell receptor beta chains below all came from one sample that was sequenced in a study of cytomegalovirus exposure and HLA in healthy donors. This PCR relied on a set of 60 Vbeta primers and 13 Jbeta primers. Data came from immunoSEQ multiplex PCR; TCRdb stores just in-frame clones and leaves some out. The sample includes around 200,000 clones, roughly 80% seen only once; the top ten take just over 1.4%. Specimen: PBMCs. Receptors were obtained from a girl between 5 and 17 years old in good health and CMV-seronegative.

V usage is TRBV29-1 and J usage is TRBJ2-7; D gene uncertain. Trimming removed 5 bases at V and 3 bases at J, with 5 bases between. Germline V gene sequence: CDR1 SQVTM, CDR2 ANQGSEA. The CDR3 extends over 10 amino acids. The CDR3 DNA follows: TGCAGCGTTCTAGACTACGAGCAGTACTTC. The encoded protein is CSVLDYEQYF.

The chain has TRBV19 and TRBJ2-7, with TRBD2 matching 13 bases. Germline V gene lookup returns CDR1 LNHDA and CDR2 SQIVND (reference sequence). J was trimmed by 2 bases and V by 5 bases; bases with no gene match: 3. This CDR3 comprises 15 residues. CDR3 in DNA: TGTGCCAGTAGTTCCGGGACTAGCGGGGCCTACGAGCAGTACTTC. Translation gives CASSSGTSGAYEQYF.

This clone was counted only a few times. The V call is TRBV19, the J call TRBJ2-6; 7 bases fit TRBD1. V lost 7 bases to trimming and J lost 1 base; unmatched junction nucleotides: 13. From germline, CDR1 is LNHDA and CDR2 SQIVND (reference sequence). This CDR3 contains 18 residues. In DNA form, the CDR3 reads TGTGCCAGTATGCGGCGTGCAGGGGGAAGATCTGGGGCCAACGTCCTGACTTTC. Translation gives CASMRRAGGRSGANVLTF.

The chain is built from TRBV28 and TRBJ2-1; 11 bases map to TRBD2. The V gene end was trimmed by 6 bases and the J gene end by 10 bases; junction bases not matched to a gene: 11. This CDR3 is 15 amino acids long. Germline V lookup: CDR1 MDHEN, CDR2 SYDVKM. The CDR3 is CASSETSGKFREQFF. CDR3 DNA sequence: TGTGCCAGCAGCGAGACTAGCGGGAAATTTCGGGAGCAGTTCTTC.

Concerning this clone: At one end, the junction sequence differs from germline, possibly due to a read error. V gene TRBV6-1 combines with J gene TRBJ2-7; D possibly corresponds to TRBD2 (5 bases). CDR3 length equals 12 residues. The germline V gene encodes CDR1 MNHNS and CDR2 SASEGT. CDR3 sequence (DNA): TGTGCCAGCGGTGACTATATCTACGAGCAGTACTTC. It is translated as CASGDYIYEQYF.

This chain connects TRBV27 to TRBJ2-3; 11 bases line up with TRBD2. With V trimmed by 6 bases and J by 4 bases, 15 bases remained unmatched. In germline, CDR1 is MNHEY, CDR2 SMNVEV (reference sequence). This CDR3 spans 18 amino acids. CDR3 sequence reads: CASSIRYETSGVADTQYF. In DNA form, the CDR3 reads TGTGCCAGCAGCATCCGATATGAGACTAGCGGGGTTGCAGATACGCAGTATTTT.

V and J are TRBV5-5 and TRBJ1-4, with 8 positions matching TRBD1. Germline V gene sequence: CDR1 SGHKS, CDR2 YYEKEE (reference sequence). The CDR3 runs to 18 residues. V trimming: 0 bases; J trimming: 0 bases; junction bases outside the gene matches: 7. CDR3 DNA: TGTGCCAGCAGCTTGGTTTTCACAGGGGGTTCAACTAATGAAAAACTGTTTTTT. Translated: CASSLVFTGGSTNEKLFF.

The chain joins TRBV5-6 to TRBJ1-1; 7 bases match TRBD1. Trimming at V came to 4 bases and at J to 4 bases, leaving 10 bases not matched to a gene. The CDR3 runs to 15 residues. CDR1 and CDR2 from the germline V gene are SGHDT and YYEEEE. The CDR3 nucleotides read TGTGCCAGCAGCGGGGGACAGAGTCGTTTCACTGAAGCTTTCTTT. Protein: CASSGGQSRFTEAFF.

The chain couples TRBV7-2 to TRBJ2-7; a weak D match, TRBD2 (6 bases). The CDR3 extends over 14 amino acids. V was cut by 5 bases and J by 4 bases, with 15 bases left in between. Looked up from germline, CDR1 is SGHTA and CDR2 is FQGNSA. The CDR3 DNA is TGTGCCAGCAGCGCCGGGACTTCGGGTTACGAGCAGTACTTC. It specifies CASSAGTSGYEQYF.

The chain recombines TRBV5-5 with TRBJ1-2, with D hard to call. The length of the CDR3 is 13 residues. From germline, CDR1 is SGHKS and CDR2 YYEKEE (reference sequence). The V gene lost 2 bases and the J gene lost 7 bases, with 12 bases spanning the gap. The CDR3 DNA follows: TGTGCCAGCAGCTTCGTCCTAAGTGGTGGCTACACCTTC. Translating gives CASSFVLSGGYTF.

The J gene is TRBJ1-1, the V gene TRBV29-1, with a tentative D call TRBD1 (6 bases). V was clipped by 4 bases and J by 8 bases, with 17 bases between them. The CDR3 is made up of 13 amino acids. Per germline, CDR1 SQVTM and CDR2 ANQGSEA. This chain's CDR3 is CSVGKVQGLEAFF. CDR3 nucleotide sequence: TGCAGCGTTGGGAAGGTTCAGGGGTTAGAAGCTTTCTTT.

The chain is built from TRBV27 and TRBJ1-1; D remains ambiguous. The germline gives CDR1 MNHEY, CDR2 SMNVEV (reference sequence). The CDR3 contains 16 residues. The germline V and J ends were trimmed by 6 bases and 8 bases, with 25 bases remaining between them. The CDR3 sequence: CASSWMNRAGKSEAFF. The DNA for the CDR3 is TGTGCCAGCAGCTGGATGAACAGAGCAGGAAAAAGCGAAGCTTTCTTT.

The V call is TRBV7-2, the J call TRBJ2-5; D possibly corresponds to TRBD1 (5 bases). CDR3 length: 15 residues. CDR1 is SGHTA and CDR2 is FQGNSA in the germline V gene. Trimming removed 2 bases at V and 0 bases at J, with 10 bases between. The CDR3 nucleotides read TGTGCCAGCAGCTTAAACCAAGGGGACCAAGAGACCCAGTACTTC. Translated, it gives CASSLNQGDQETQYF. The entire variable domain, with the rest obtained from reference TRBV7-2 and TRBJ2-5, is as follows: GAGVSQSPSNKVTEKGKDVELRCDPISGHTALYWYRQSLGQGLEFLIYFQGNSAPDKSGLPSDRFSAERTGGSVSTLTIQRTQQEDSAVYLCASSLNQGDQETQYFGPGTRLLVL.

Written as DNA, the CDR3 is TGTGCCAGCAGTTTCTCACAGGGGAATGAGCAGTTCTTC. Protein product: CASSFSQGNEQFF. The rearrangement uses TRBV28 and TRBJ2-1; 7 bases match TRBD1. The J segment lost 7 bases and the V segment lost 3 bases, leaving 3 bases of the junction unmatched. This CDR3 is 13 amino acids long. Germline values: CDR1 MDHEN, CDR2 SYDVKM.

The rearrangement joins TRBV28 to TRBJ2-3; 9 nucleotides match TRBD1. This CDR3 has 17 residues. The germline gives CDR1 MDHEN, CDR2 SYDVKM. The ends lost 5 bases at V and 5 bases at J; junction bases unmatched: 14. The CDR3 region is CASSRPRQGVYLDTQYF. In nucleotides, the CDR3 is TGTGCCAGCAGTCGACCCCGACAGGGGGTGTATCTAGATACGCAGTATTTT.

V usage is TRBV7-2 and J usage is TRBJ2-3; 8 bases agree with TRBD2. This CDR3 spans 17 amino acids. V was pared by 2 bases and J by 2 bases, with 9 bases of the junction left unmatched. Germline V gives CDR1 SGHTA, CDR2 FQGNSA. CDR3 sequence: CASSLRQAGGYTDTQYF. The CDR3 bases are TGTGCCAGCAGCTTACGGCAGGCGGGGGGTTACACAGATACGCAGTATTTT.

The chain joins TRBV5-1 to TRBJ2-7; 7 bases are a match to TRBD2. Per the germline V gene, CDR1 is SGHRS and CDR2 is YFSETQ. The CDR3 has 15 residues. Unmatched junction bases numbered 5, after V lost 0 bases and J lost 2 bases. In nucleotides, the CDR3 is TGCGCCAGCAGCTTGGCCGGCGGGGGTCCCTACGAGCAGTACTTC. Amino acid sequence: CASSLAGGGPYEQYF.

This clone was recorded a few times. The V gene is TRBV10-1, the J gene TRBJ1-1, with 9 bases that match TRBD1. V lost 3 bases and J lost 7; bases outside the gene matches: 9. The CDR3 length is 15 residues. The germline V gene encodes CDR1 WNHNN and CDR2 SYGVQD (reference sequence). CDR3 DNA sequence: TGCGCCAGCAGTGAATATGCGGGACAGGGTAATGAAGCTTTCTTT. This encodes CASSEYAGQGNEAFF.

The CDR3 spells CASSLMGGTEAFF. The CDR3 DNA follows: TGTGCCAGCAGCTTGATGGGGGGCACTGAAGCTTTCTTT. The chain links TRBV5-8 to TRBJ1-1, with D possibly matching TRBD1 (5 bases). Deletions cut 1 base from V and 4 bases from J, with 8 bases between. The CDR3 length is 13 residues. Germline CDR1 SGHTS, CDR2 YDEGEE.

The J gene is TRBJ2-6, the V gene TRBV19; D unclear. Trimming shortened V by 7 bases and J by 2 bases, and 6 bases separated the two germline ends. Per the germline V gene, CDR1 is LNHDA and CDR2 is SQIVND (reference sequence). The CDR3 spans 13 residues. This CDR3 is CASTLAGANVLTF. The CDR3 nucleotides are TGTGCCAGTACCCTTGCTGGGGCCAACGTCCTGACTTTC.

The J gene is TRBJ1-5, the V gene TRBV19; possible D gene TRBD1, 6 bases. CDR3 length: 16 amino acids. Germline V gene data show CDR1 as LNHDA and CDR2 as SQIVND (reference sequence). The V gene lost 3 bases and the J gene lost 4 bases, with 16 bases spanning the gap. CDR3 protein: CASSMLVNQGNQPQHF. In DNA, the CDR3 is TGTGCCAGTAGTATGCTTGTAAATCAGGGGAATCAGCCCCAGCATTTT. Together with reference TRBV19 and TRBJ1-5, the CDR3 gives the full variable domain: DGGITQSPKYLFRKEGQNVTLSCEQNLNHDAMYWYRQDPGQGLRLIYYSQIVNDFQKGDIAEGYSVSREKKESFPLTVTSAQKNPTAFYLCASSMLVNQGNQPQHFGDGTRLSIL.

The chain employs TRBV19 and TRBJ2-5; D gene ambiguous. Between the trimmed V and J ends, which lost 1 base and 1 base, there was a span of 7 bases. The CDR3 is made up of 14 amino acids. The germline gives CDR1 LNHDA, CDR2 SQIVND (reference sequence). Here the CDR3 DNA reads TGTGCCAGTAGTATAGTCACATTCCAAGAGACCCAGTACTTC. It encodes CASSIVTFQETQYF. Complete variable domain (other parts from reference TRBV19 and TRBJ2-5): DGGITQSPKYLFRKEGQNVTLSCEQNLNHDAMYWYRQDPGQGLRLIYYSQIVNDFQKGDIAEGYSVSREKKESFPLTVTSAQKNPTAFYLCASSIVTFQETQYFGPGTRLLVL.

This chain connects TRBV5-8 to TRBJ1-1, with TRBD1 matching 7 bases. Germline V lookup: CDR1 SGHTS, CDR2 YDEGEE. The CDR3 is 12 residues long. V dropped 1 base and J dropped 9; count of bases not matched to a gene: 3. CDR3 in amino acids: CASSLMGQQAFF. The CDR3 DNA reads as TGTGCCAGCAGCTTGATGGGACAGCAAGCTTTCTTT.